This T cell receptor (beta chain) comes out of a study of T cell responses to AZD1222 COVID-19 vaccine. Generated by immunoSEQ multiplex PCR, the TCRdb table keeps only in-frame clones and is missing some. In the table there are fewer than 150,000 clones, around nine tenths of which are singletons. The CDR3 has 17 residues. The V gene's germline CDR1 is SGHDT and CDR2 YYEEEE. Trimming left V 1 base short and J 4 bases short, with 20 bases between. V usage is TRBV5-6 and J usage is TRBJ1-1; weak D call: TRBD1 (5 bases). The sequencing here drew on peripheral blood, taken 28 days after the second AZD1222 dose. The TCR sequence derives from an adult who received the AZD1222 COVID-19 vaccine. CDR3 residues: CASSLRFTGSRSTEAFF. The CDR3 nucleotides are TGTGCCAGCAGCTTGAGGTTTACAGGATCTCGGAGCACTGAAGCTTTCTTT.